This T cell receptor (beta chain) was recorded in a study of T cells in Graves' hyperthyroidism and ophthalmopathy (dated by TCRdb to between 2018 and 2021). Concerning the study at large: Peripheral blood samples were taken at the time of initial diagnosis, prior to any treatment. Whether ophthalmopathy could be predicted prospectively was tested in an independent validation cohort made up of under 20 hyperthyroidism patients plus 17 patients who later progressed to ophthalmopathy. The approximately 97 discovery patients were randomly divided into training and test sets at a 7:3 ratio. To identify distinguishing TCR V-J signatures, a discovery cohort of about 100 patients was used, comprising 43 with Graves' ophthalmopathy and around 60 with stable Graves' hyperthyroidism. TCR Vbeta CDR3 sequencing of 130 to 150 peripheral blood samples (over 40 ophthalmopathy, about 80 hyperthyroidism and approximately 17 progressor patients) is reported in the paper. The study also compared thyroid tissue and blood T-cell repertoires from 6 or 7 Graves' hyperthyroidism patients. Once sampling was done, hyperthyroidism patients were given methimazole at a starting dose of 30 mg daily, whereas ophthalmopathy patients were given high-dose intravenous methylprednisolone.

The germline V and J ends show losses of 5 bases and 5 bases respectively, and no gene match explains 9 bases of the junction. CDR1 is given as SGHDN and CDR2 as FVKESK, both from the germline V gene. Measured from the cysteine to the phenylalanine, the CDR3 is 14 residues long. This entry keeps only the CDR3 DNA: 42 bases, framed from base 1. What the study reported, not specific to this receptor: No statistical method was used to set the sample size in advance, and investigators knew the group allocation. Most expanded thyroid clonotypes (frequency above 0.001) were also found in blood, which suggests that blood repertoires may mirror thyroid immune responses. In validation, the model predicted progression to ophthalmopathy with 60% to 71% sensitivity and around 72% specificity, a median of approximately 6.7 months before onset. Ophthalmopathy was separated from stable hyperthyroidism by a 13 V-J signature model, with about 88% sensitivity and roughly 81% specificity obtained in cross-validation and 80%/75% obtained in testing.

Moderately to severely active disease, a Clinical Activity Score of at least 3, a NOSPECS grade of at least 4, and a duration under 3 months were present in ophthalmopathy patients. Patients with uncontrolled infections, other autoimmune diseases, pregnancy or lactation were excluded. Diagnoses relied on clinical symptoms, serum thyroxine and TRAb, thyroid ultrasound and orbital computed tomography. PBMCs were separated from roughly 10 ml of fresh peripheral blood using Ficoll-Paque density gradient centrifugation. Trizol reagent was used to extract total RNA, and RNA quality was then checked on an Agilent 2100 Bioanalyzer. This clonotype was counted between two and nine times. The antigen it recognizes is unknown. The record has no base qualities; no much larger clone is one base away. Amplification of TCR beta CDR3 regions was carried out from RNA transcripts. For the first round of RT-PCR on the TCR CDR3, the HTBI primer set was used together with the Qiagen OneStep RT-PCR kit. A second multiplex PCR round built the libraries, followed by size selection and purification. Sequencing of the libraries was done on an Illumina HiSeq2000 using paired-end 100 bp reads. Per the authors' processing: SOAPnuke was used to process the raw data, removing reads that contained adapters or uncalled bases, had a mean Phred below 15, or lacked an exact match to the constant primer or identifier. High-quality paired reads were merged with COPE v1.2.5, and unique nucleotide sequences were defined as clonotypes. MiTCR v1.1 was used to align the clonotypes against IMGT TRBV, TRBD and TRBJ reference segments. Only V-J combinations with frequency above 0.0001, covering about 99% of repertoires, were analysed. The TCS score was defined as the ratio of F50 (clonal expansion) to E x V (chaos), calculated using BLOSUM62-based TCRdist between CDR3 peptides within each V-J. Welch's t-statistics and random forest reduced around 550 V-J features to some 14, which were used in a naive Bayes classifier (R e1071). The public reads were quality trimmed at Q25 with fastp and then assembled into clones with MiXCR by TCRdb, keeping productive beta chains. Every entry covers one CDR3 protein and lists the most common genes and DNA from its rows. Clone size and V and J calls follow TCRdb, not the original study. This sample lists 250,000 to 300,000 distinct CDR3 sequences; less than 20% were detected once. The ten top clones hold roughly 39% of the sample.

The rearranged chain carries TRBV14 and TRBJ2-7, with 7 middle bases fitting TRBD1. The receptor was derived from a middle-aged man with Graves' ophthalmopathy. The sample comprised blood. For the CDR3, the sequence is CASSYSTGSHEQYF. The DNA sequence is as follows: TGTGCCAGCAGCTACTCGACAGGGAGCCACGAGCAGTACTTC.